One and the same sample provided the 28 T cell receptor beta chains below, sequenced in a study of cytomegalovirus exposure and HLA in healthy donors. The PCR contained 60 Vbeta and 13 Jbeta primers. TCRdb keeps only in-frame clones here, not all; method: immunoSEQ multiplex PCR. The repertoire consists of about 110,000 clones, with roughly 69% occurring once and the leading ten covering 2.6%. Sequencing was done on a sample of PBMCs. Source of these receptors: a man aged 50 to 60 in good health and CMV-seropositive.

The chain uses TRBV29-1 and TRBJ1-1, with 7 bases lining up with TRBD1. The CDR3 covers 11 residues. V was pared by 7 bases and J by 9 bases, with 8 bases of the junction left unmatched. The germline CDR1 and CDR2 sequences are SQVTM and ANQGSEA. The CDR3 bases are TGCAGCGGAGGGACAGCTGGACAAGCTTTCTTT. Encoded protein: CSGGTAGQAFF.

The chain is built from TRBV27 and TRBJ2-7, with D possibly being TRBD2 (5 bases). The CDR3 totals 14 residues. In germline, CDR1 is MNHEY, CDR2 SMNVEV (reference sequence). Deletions cut 3 bases from V and 0 bases from J, with 9 bases between. Here the CDR3 reads CASSFRTGSYEQYF. The DNA of the CDR3 is TGTGCCAGCAGTTTCCGGACTGGCTCCTACGAGCAGTACTTC.

The chain links TRBV10-1 to TRBJ2-5; 8 nucleotides line up with TRBD1. The CDR3 totals 16 residues. Germline CDR1 is WNHNN and CDR2 is SYGVQD (reference sequence). With V trimmed by 1 base and J by 0 bases, 4 bases remained unmatched. CDR3 residues: CASSEFRDRNQETQYF. Here the CDR3 DNA reads TGCGCCAGCAGTGAGTTCCGGGACAGGAACCAAGAGACCCAGTACTTC.

This clone was observed a few times. The V gene is TRBV11-2, the J gene TRBJ2-5, with D unclear. Trimming left V 1 base short and J 5 bases short, with 8 bases between. The germline gives CDR1 SGHAT, CDR2 FQNNGV. This CDR3 spans 13 amino acids. The CDR3 bases are TGTGCCAGCAGCTTAGGACTTATGGAGACCCAGTACTTC. Amino acid sequence: CASSLGLMETQYF.

This clone was observed a handful of times. One end of the junction is discordant with germline, which a read error may explain. The chain couples TRBV7-6 to TRBJ2-6, with a possible D match to TRBD2 (6 bases). This CDR3 spans 16 amino acids. The germline gives CDR1 SGHVS, CDR2 FNYEAQ. The CDR3 loop is CASSLGTTSGANGLTF. The CDR3 nucleotides are TGTGCCAGCAGCTTAGGGACTACCTCTGGGGCCAACGGCCTGACTTTC. Combining the CDR3 with reference TRBV7-6 and TRBJ2-6 gives the whole variable domain GAGVSQSPRYKVTKRGQDVALRCDPISGHVSLYWYRQALGQGPEFLTYFNYEAQQDKSGLPNDRFSAERPEGSISTLTIQRTEQRDSAMYRCASSLGTTSGANGLTFGAGSRLTVL.

This clone was picked up one time. The V and J genes are TRBV7-6 and TRBJ2-1, with TRBD1 as a possible D gene (6 bases). In germline, CDR1 is SGHVS, CDR2 FNYEAQ. Trimming cost V 1 base and J 2 bases, with 12 bases left between them. The CDR3 covers 16 residues. The CDR3: CASSLDGHRAYNEQFF. The CDR3 DNA follows: TGTGCCAGCAGCTTAGACGGGCACAGGGCCTACAATGAGCAGTTCTTC. Together with reference TRBV7-6 and TRBJ2-1, the CDR3 gives the full variable domain: GAGVSQSPRYKVTKRGQDVALRCDPISGHVSLYWYRQALGQGPEFLTYFNYEAQQDKSGLPNDRFSAERPEGSISTLTIQRTEQRDSAMYRCASSLDGHRAYNEQFFGPGTRLTVL.

J is TRBJ2-2 and V is TRBV7-9, with TRBD2 matching over 9 bases. Germline V gene lookup returns CDR1 SEHNR and CDR2 FQNEAQ (reference sequence). This CDR3 region has 15 residues. J gave up 6 bases and V 4 bases, and 6 bases lay outside the gene matches. CDR3: CASSWASGKSGELFF. CDR3 nucleotides: TGTGCCAGCAGCTGGGCTAGCGGGAAATCCGGGGAGCTGTTTTTT.

V usage is TRBV19 and J usage is TRBJ1-1; D perhaps matches TRBD1 (5 bases). The CDR3 is 11 amino acids. V gave up 8 bases and J gave up 10 bases, with 14 bases separating them. Germline-derived CDR1 and CDR2 are LNHDA and SQIVND (reference sequence). The CDR3 DNA is TGTGCCAGTTCCCAGGACGGGGGAGCTTTCTTT. It translates to CASSQDGGAFF. Full variable domain (missing parts from reference TRBV19 and TRBJ1-1): DGGITQSPKYLFRKEGQNVTLSCEQNLNHDAMYWYRQDPGQGLRLIYYSQIVNDFQKGDIAEGYSVSREKKESFPLTVTSAQKNPTAFYLCASSQDGGAFFGQGTRLTVV.

J is TRBJ1-3 and V is TRBV5-4; D gene unclear. The V gene's germline CDR1 is SGHNT and CDR2 YYREEE (reference sequence). V lost 3 bases and J 3 bases, leaving 7 bases between the germline ends. The CDR3 has 13 amino acids. The CDR3 nucleotides are TGTGCCAGCAGCTCAATGCGTGGAAACACCATATATTTT. It codes for CASSSMRGNTIYF.

The chain employs TRBV6-5 and TRBJ1-2; D perhaps matches TRBD1 (5 bases). Trimming removed 4 bases from V and 8 bases from J, with 14 bases in between. There are 13 residues in the CDR3. Germline CDR1 and CDR2: MNHEY and SVGAGI. The CDR3 sequence: CASSSLGGRGYTF. The DNA of the CDR3 is TGTGCCAGCAGTTCCCTGGGGGGAAGGGGCTACACCTTC.

The rearrangement uses TRBV14 and TRBJ2-2; no reliable D call. V lost 4 bases and J lost 6, with 6 bases in between. The CDR3 is made up of 12 amino acids. Germline V gives CDR1 SGHDN, CDR2 FVKESK. The CDR3 region is CASSPFPGELFF. CDR3 DNA: TGTGCCAGCAGCCCCTTTCCCGGGGAGCTGTTTTTT.

V and J are TRBV5-6 and TRBJ1-1; a weak D match, TRBD1 (5 bases). The germline V gene has CDR1 SGHDT and CDR2 YYEEEE. CDR3 length equals 17 residues. V lost 1 base to trimming and J lost 0 bases, with 16 bases between them. CDR3 in DNA: TGTGCCAGCAGCTTGACCCGGGACTTATTCATGAACACTGAAGCTTTCTTT. Its protein is CASSLTRDLFMNTEAFF.

CDR3 DNA sequence: TGCGCCAGCAGCCTAATGGGACAGTCCTACGAGCAGTACTTC. Protein: CASSLMGQSYEQYF. The J gene is TRBJ2-5, the V gene TRBV5-1, with 7 bases identical to TRBD1. With the DNA end fitting TRBJ2-7 better, the J assignment may be wrong. The germline V gene encodes CDR1 SGHRS and CDR2 YFSETQ. The CDR3 length is 14 residues.

This chain links TRBV27 with TRBJ1-5; D unresolved. Germline V gene lookup returns CDR1 MNHEY and CDR2 SMNVEV (reference sequence). This CDR3 is 13 amino acids long. Trimming took off 5 bases at V and 4 bases at J, with 9 bases between the two ends. The CDR3 reads CASSRRRNQPQHF. CDR3 nucleotide sequence: TGTGCCAGCAGTCGGCGGCGAAATCAGCCCCAGCATTTT.

V usage is TRBV11-2 and J usage is TRBJ2-5; D perhaps matches TRBD1 (6 bases). CDR1 is SGHAT and CDR2 is FQNNGV in the germline V gene. Trimming took off 0 bases at V and 4 bases at J, with 9 bases between the two ends. The CDR3 contains 14 residues. This CDR3 is CASSLDRTAETQYF. CDR3 DNA sequence: TGTGCCAGCAGCTTAGATCGGACAGCAGAGACCCAGTACTTC. The whole variable domain, filled in from reference TRBV11-2 and TRBJ2-5, reads EAGVAQSPRYKIIEKRQSVAFWCNPISGHATLYWYQQILGQGPKLLIQFQNNGVVDDSQLPKDRFSAERLKGVDSTLKIQPAKLEDSAVYLCASSLDRTAETQYFGPGTRLLVL.

The chain combines TRBV4-1 with TRBJ2-5; TRBD1 is a possible D gene (6 bases). The CDR3 has 16 residues. V dropped 2 bases and J dropped 4 bases, with 17 bases sitting between them. The germline CDR1 and CDR2 sequences are MGHRA and YSYEKL. The CDR3 coding sequence is TGCGCCAGCAGCCAATTGGGACATGGTAATGTAGAGACCCAGTACTTC. It yields the protein CASSQLGHGNVETQYF.

This clone occurred a few times. The chain recombines TRBV5-4 with TRBJ2-5; possibly TRBD2 for D (6 bases). V lost 2 bases and J lost 10, with 12 bases in between. The CDR3 is 12 residues long. Germline values: CDR1 SGHNT, CDR2 YYREEE (reference sequence). The CDR3 protein is CASSFFGGSQYF. The CDR3 coding sequence is TGTGCCAGCAGCTTCTTCGGAGGGAGCCAGTACTTC.

This sequence joins TRBV5-1 and TRBJ2-7, with 9 bases aligning to TRBD1. Germline-derived CDR1 and CDR2 are SGHRS and YFSETQ. Trimming removed 6 bases from V and 1 base from J; junction bases left unmatched: 11. CDR3 length equals 16 residues. The chain's CDR3 is CASTPRPGQGSYEQYF. CDR3 DNA: TGCGCCAGCACCCCCCGGCCGGGACAGGGATCCTACGAGCAGTACTTC.

J is TRBJ2-6 and V is TRBV2; 10 bases are shared with TRBD1. This CDR3 region has 18 residues. In germline, CDR1 is SNHLY, CDR2 FYNNEI. V shed 4 bases, J shed 0 bases, and the junction held 6 bases outside the gene matches. The DNA for the CDR3 is TGTGCCAGCAGTGTAGGGGGACAGGGGCTCTCTGGGGCCAACGTCCTGACTTTC. As protein: CASSVGGQGLSGANVLTF.

The CDR3 protein is CASSLSSGSKKQYF. The CDR3 DNA reads TGTGCCAGCAGCTTATCTAGCGGGAGTAAAAAGCAGTACTTC. The V and J genes are TRBV7-3 and TRBJ2-7, with 10 bases that match TRBD2. V was pared by 2 bases and J by 8 bases, with 6 bases of the junction left unmatched. The V gene's germline CDR1 is SGHTA and CDR2 FQGTGA. The CDR3 runs to 14 residues.

The chain recombines TRBV6-4 with TRBJ1-2, with D possibly being TRBD1 (6 bases). Trimming stripped 5 bases from V and 8 bases from J, with 12 bases between. This CDR3 contains 12 residues. In germline, CDR1 is MRHNA, CDR2 SNTAGT. The CDR3 sequence: CASSTGNFGYTF. Here the CDR3 DNA reads TGTGCCAGCAGTACAGGGAATTTCGGCTACACCTTC.

CDR3 sequence reads: CASSLETNTDTQYF. The CDR3 nucleotides read TGTGCCAGCAGCTTGGAGACCAACACAGATACGCAGTATTTT. The V call is TRBV11-2, the J call TRBJ2-3; D is unresolved. The V end was cut by 3 bases, the J end by 2 bases, with 9 bases between. This CDR3 has 14 amino acids. Germline V gives CDR1 SGHAT, CDR2 FQNNGV. Looking up the rest from reference TRBV11-2 and TRBJ2-3 gives the full variable domain: EAGVAQSPRYKIIEKRQSVAFWCNPISGHATLYWYQQILGQGPKLLIQFQNNGVVDDSQLPKDRFSAERLKGVDSTLKIQPAKLEDSAVYLCASSLETNTDTQYFGPGTRLTVL.

The V call is TRBV19, the J call TRBJ2-6, with 13 bases that match TRBD2. CDR3 size: 19 residues. With V trimmed by 5 bases and J by 0 bases, 7 bases remained unmatched. Germline CDR1 LNHDA, CDR2 SQIVND (reference sequence). For the CDR3, the DNA is TGTGCCAGTAGTGTCGGACTAGCGGGAGCCATCTCTGGGGCCAACGTCCTGACTTTC. It specifies CASSVGLAGAISGANVLTF.

This clone was detected only once. The J gene is TRBJ2-7, the V gene TRBV7-8; the D gene is possibly TRBD2 (5 bases). Deletions cut 3 bases from V and 0 bases from J, with 6 bases between. Germline assignment: CDR1 SGHVS and CDR2 FQNEAQ. The CDR3 contains 13 residues. CDR3 nucleotides: TGTGCCAGCAGCTTTGGGAGCTCCTACGAGCAGTACTTC. Its translation: CASSFGSSYEQYF.

The V and J genes are TRBV4-2 and TRBJ1-5, with D tentatively TRBD1 (5 bases). CDR3 length: 14 amino acids. CDR1 and CDR2 (germline): LGHNA, YNFKEQ. The V end lost 4 bases, the J end lost 2 bases, and 9 bases lay between the germline ends. The CDR3 spells CASSPRVGNQPQHF. CDR3 DNA sequence: TGTGCCAGCAGCCCCAGGGTCGGCAATCAGCCCCAGCATTTT.

This chain links TRBV7-2 with TRBJ2-2; D possibly corresponds to TRBD1 (6 bases). This CDR3 is 14 amino acids long. Trimming stripped 7 bases from V and 5 bases from J, with 14 bases between. In germline, CDR1 is SGHTA, CDR2 FQGNSA. Here the CDR3 reads CASTSPGETGELFF. In DNA, the CDR3 is TGTGCCAGCACCTCCCCAGGGGAGACCGGGGAGCTGTTTTTT.

The rearrangement uses TRBV10-3 and TRBJ2-7, with TRBD1 matching over 8 bases. The J segment lost 6 bases and the V segment lost 4 bases, leaving 11 bases of the junction unmatched. CDR3 length: 15 residues. The germline V gene encodes CDR1 ENHRY and CDR2 SYGVKD. CDR3 residues: CAISGQGQGVGEQYF. CDR3 in DNA: TGTGCCATCAGTGGTCAAGGACAGGGCGTAGGCGAGCAGTACTTC.

Concerning this clone itself: The sample has other DNA sequences that encode this CDR3 too. This chain connects TRBV5-1 to TRBJ1-3; 9 bases fit TRBD1. V lost 0 bases and J lost 2; bases outside the gene matches: 0. Germline CDR1 SGHRS, CDR2 YFSETQ. This CDR3 spans 15 amino acids. The CDR3 protein is CASSLGQGAGNTIYF. Here the CDR3 DNA reads TGCGCCAGCAGCTTGGGACAGGGGGCTGGAAACACCATATATTTT.